The 30 T cell receptor beta chains below come from one sample, sequenced in a study of blood T cell repertoires in COVID-19. Only in-frame clones appear in the TCRdb table, and some are missing; sequencing was by immunoSEQ multiplex PCR. The repertoire holds approximately 130,000 clones, with about 80% as singletons. Sequenced: peripheral blood. The source of these receptors is a human donor in a cohort sampled during active COVID-19.

The chain couples TRBV6-5 to TRBJ1-1; 9 nucleotides match TRBD1. Germline values: CDR1 MNHEY, CDR2 SVGAGI. CDR3 length: 13 amino acids. Losses at the gene ends were 6 bases for V and 5 bases for J; bases not matched to a gene: 4. CDR3 region: CASSVDRGTEAFF. The CDR3 DNA follows: TGTGCCAGCAGCGTGGACAGGGGAACTGAAGCTTTCTTT.

The V and J genes are TRBV12-3 or TRBV12-4 and TRBJ2-1; 8 bases map to TRBD1. V lost 6 bases and J lost 8; bases outside the gene matches: 3. The CDR3 has 12 amino acids. The DNA of the CDR3 is TGTGCCAGCAGCCGACAGGGGTATGAGCAGTTCTTC. It encodes CASSRQGYEQFF.

The chain has TRBV9 and TRBJ2-7; unclear D gene. This CDR3 contains 13 residues. The germline gives CDR1 SGDLS, CDR2 YYNGEE. V was pared by 0 bases and J by 7 bases, with 11 bases between. The CDR3 DNA sequence: TGTGCCAGCAGCGTAGAAGTTCGCGGAGAGCAGTACTTC. As protein: CASSVEVRGEQYF.

The V call is TRBV14, the J call TRBJ1-6; the match to TRBD1 covers 7 bases. V lost 6 bases and J lost 5; bases outside the gene matches: 4. Germline V gene lookup returns CDR1 SGHDN and CDR2 FVKESK. This CDR3 contains 14 residues. CDR3 DNA sequence: TGTGCCAGCAGGACAGGGACGCATAATTCACCCCTCCACTTT. Its protein product is CASRTGTHNSPLHF.

This rearrangement joins TRBV7-9 to TRBJ2-2; a weak D match, TRBD2 (5 bases). V was cut by 0 bases and J by 4 bases, with 15 bases left in between. The CDR3 length is 17 residues. The germline gives CDR1 SEHNR, CDR2 FQNEAQ (reference sequence). The CDR3 region is CASSLAILEGFTGELFF. The CDR3 DNA reads as TGTGCCAGCAGCTTAGCTATACTAGAAGGTTTCACCGGGGAGCTGTTTTTT.

The gene calls are TRBV6-2 or TRBV6-3 and TRBJ2-2; 8 bases map to TRBD1. Germline lookup yields CDR1 MNHEY and CDR2 SVGEGT. The J segment lost 4 bases and the V segment lost 2 bases, leaving 3 bases of the junction unmatched. This CDR3 has 15 residues. The CDR3 nucleotides read TGTGCCAGCAGTTACCAGGGGGCGAGCACCGGGGAGCTGTTTTTT. Amino acid sequence: CASSYQGASTGELFF.

V is TRBV5-1 and J is TRBJ1-6, with D maybe TRBD1 (6 bases). This CDR3 is built from 16 residues. CDR1 is SGHRS, CDR2 YFSETQ, per germline. V dropped 5 bases and J dropped 5 bases, with 17 bases sitting between them. CDR3 DNA sequence: TGCGCCAGCAGATACGAACGCCCAGGGGATAATTCACCCCTCCACTTT. Protein sequence: CASRYERPGDNSPLHF. The entire variable domain, with the rest obtained from reference TRBV5-1 and TRBJ1-6, is as follows: KAGVTQTPRYLIKTRGQQVTLSCSPISGHRSVSWYQQTPGQGLQFLFEYFSETQRNKGNFPGRFSGRQFSNSRSEMNVSTLELGDSALYLCASRYERPGDNSPLHFGNGTRLTVT.

J is TRBJ2-3 and V is TRBV15; D is possibly TRBD1 (5 bases). V shed 3 bases and J shed 6 bases, with 19 bases lying between them. The CDR3 totals 16 residues. Germline lookup yields CDR1 LNHNV and CDR2 YYDKDF (reference sequence). CDR3 nucleotide sequence: TGTGCCACCAGCAGTCCCGCGGACACTTACCCGGATACGCAGTATTTT. It encodes CATSSPADTYPDTQYF.

The rearrangement joins TRBV6-1 to TRBJ1-6; D is ambiguous. Trimming cost V 4 bases and J 0 bases, with 10 bases left between them. The CDR3 runs to 16 residues. From germline, CDR1 is MNHNS and CDR2 SASEGT. CDR3 in amino acids: CASSAPAGSYNSPLHF. In DNA form, the CDR3 reads TGTGCCAGCAGTGCCCCCGCGGGCTCCTATAATTCACCCCTCCACTTT.

The V gene is TRBV7-9, the J gene TRBJ1-4; 7 bases are a match to TRBD1. The CDR3 consists of 16 residues. V lost 1 base, J lost 10 bases, and 12 bases stayed unmatched. Germline CDR1 is SEHNR and CDR2 is FQNEAQ (reference sequence). In nucleotides, the CDR3 is TGTGCCAGCAGCTTAGAGATTGTGGAGGGGGCTGGAAAACTGTTTTTT. Its protein is CASSLEIVEGAGKLFF. Full variable domain (outside the CDR3, taken from reference TRBV7-9 and TRBJ1-4): DTGVSQNPRHKITKRGQNVTFRCDPISEHNRLYWYRQTLGQGPEFLTYFQNEAQLEKSRLLSDRFSAERPKGSFSTLEIQRTEQGDSAMYLCASSLEIVEGAGKLFFGSGTQLSVL.

CDR3 nucleotide sequence: TGTGCCAGCAGCCCAACCGACCGGGACAGCCGCTATGGCTACACCTTC. It yields the protein CASSPTDRDSRYGYTF. The rearrangement uses TRBV11-2 and TRBJ1-2, with TRBD1 matching over 7 bases. The length of the CDR3 is 16 residues. V dropped 5 bases and J dropped 4; count of bases not matched to a gene: 13. The germline V gene has CDR1 SGHAT and CDR2 FQNNGV.

The rearrangement joins TRBV28 to TRBJ1-3, with a possible D match to TRBD1 (5 bases). The CDR3 contains 15 residues. V was clipped by 5 bases and J by 2 bases, with 13 bases between them. Germline-derived CDR1 and CDR2 are MDHEN and SYDVKM. The CDR3 DNA follows: TGTGCCAGCAGTCTCCAGGGAAGCGCTGGAAACACCATATATTTT. Translation gives CASSLQGSAGNTIYF.

This sequence joins TRBV6-5 and TRBJ2-5; 8 positions agree with TRBD2. The CDR3 has 15 residues. Germline lookup yields CDR1 MNHEY and CDR2 SVGAGI. After removal of 4 bases from V and 1 base from J, the junction contained 5 bases not matched to a gene. CDR3 sequence: CASSLGRGAQETQYF. The CDR3 DNA reads TGTGCCAGCAGTTTGGGGCGGGGGGCCCAAGAGACCCAGTACTTC.

The chain carries TRBV11-2 and TRBJ1-1; D is uncertain. Between the trimmed V and J ends, which lost 10 bases and 3 bases, there was a span of 9 bases. Per the germline V gene, CDR1 is SGHAT and CDR2 is FQNNGV. The CDR3 is 11 residues long. This chain's CDR3 is CAIDSYTEAFF. CDR3 nucleotides: TGTGCCATCGACTCGTACACTGAAGCTTTCTTT.

This rearrangement joins TRBV10-3 to TRBJ2-7, with TRBD2 identical over 14 bases. Germline loops: CDR1 ENHRY, CDR2 SYGVKD. V shed 6 bases, J shed 2 bases, and the junction held 3 bases outside the gene matches. CDR3 length: 15 residues. The CDR3 here is CAISQGLAGAYEQYF. The CDR3 DNA is TGTGCCATCAGCCAGGGACTAGCGGGAGCCTACGAGCAGTACTTC.

This clone was counted at least ten times. The chain employs TRBV28 and TRBJ2-7, with 12 bases that match TRBD2. With V trimmed by 5 bases and J by 2 bases, 4 bases remained unmatched. Germline CDR1 is MDHEN and CDR2 is SYDVKM. The CDR3 is 15 amino acids. The CDR3 protein is CASSGASGGAYEQYF. CDR3 coding DNA: TGTGCCAGCAGTGGGGCTAGCGGGGGGGCCTACGAGCAGTACTTC.

This chain's CDR3 is CASSAYTGNIQYF. For the CDR3, the DNA is TGTGCCAGCAGTGCGTACACAGGGAACATTCAGTACTTC. The chain uses TRBV2 and TRBJ2-4; tentatively, D is TRBD1 (6 bases). This CDR3 spans 13 amino acids. From germline, CDR1 is SNHLY and CDR2 FYNNEI. Trimming stripped 4 bases from V and 7 bases from J, with 11 bases between.

The chain couples TRBV2 to TRBJ1-2; 10 positions agree with TRBD1. Germline V gene sequence: CDR1 SNHLY, CDR2 FYNNEI. V shed 3 bases, J shed 3 bases, and the junction held 4 bases outside the gene matches. CDR3 length: 15 residues. The CDR3 sequence is CASSERTGGDYGYTF. CDR3 coding DNA: TGTGCCAGCAGTGAGAGGACAGGGGGAGACTATGGCTACACCTTC.

V and J are TRBV5-5 and TRBJ2-1; 12 positions match TRBD2. V trimming: 1 base; J trimming: 7 bases; junction bases outside the gene matches: 3. The CDR3 length is 15 residues. In germline, CDR1 is SGHKS, CDR2 YYEKEE (reference sequence). The CDR3 region is CASSLSSGGANEQFF. The CDR3 coding sequence is TGTGCCAGCAGCTTGTCTAGCGGGGGGGCGAATGAGCAGTTCTTC. The complete variable domain, with remaining parts taken from reference TRBV5-5 and TRBJ2-1, reads DAGVTQSPTHLIKTRGQQVTLRCSPISGHKSVSWYQQVLGQGPQFIFQYYEKEERGRGNFPDRFSARQFPNYSSELNVNALLLGDSALYLCASSLSSGGANEQFFGPGTRLTVL.

This clone occurred many times. The chain employs TRBV9 and TRBJ1-3; no clear D. Germline values: CDR1 SGDLS, CDR2 YYNGEE. CDR3 length: 15 amino acids. The ends were cut back, 0 bases at V and 3 bases at J, with 10 bases in the middle. CDR3 nucleotide sequence: TGTGCCAGCAGCGTAGCTGCCCTTAGTGGAAACACCATATATTTT. As protein: CASSVAALSGNTIYF.

The V and J genes are TRBV5-5 and TRBJ2-1, with 10 bases lining up with TRBD1. Germline V gene data show CDR1 as SGHKS and CDR2 as YYEKEE (reference sequence). The ends lost 4 bases at V and 2 bases at J; junction bases unmatched: 3. This CDR3 has 15 residues. The CDR3 here is CASSPGTGAYNEQFF. The CDR3 nucleotides read TGTGCCAGCAGCCCCGGGACAGGGGCCTACAATGAGCAGTTCTTC.

The chain is built from TRBV7-9 and TRBJ1-3; unclear D gene. The germline V gene encodes CDR1 SEHNR and CDR2 FQNEAQ (reference sequence). The CDR3 has 14 residues. V was trimmed by 1 base and J by 0 bases, leaving 4 bases between them. CDR3 nucleotide sequence: TGTGCCAGCAGCTTAGGGAGCTCTGGAAACACCATATATTTT. It yields the protein CASSLGSSGNTIYF.

This chain uses TRBV6-6 with TRBJ2-1; weak D call: TRBD1 (6 bases). This CDR3 is 15 amino acids long. Germline V gene sequence: CDR1 MNHNY, CDR2 SVGAGI (reference sequence). Trimming removed 5 bases at V and 5 bases at J, with 16 bases between. The CDR3 reads CASSPPTGTNNEQFF. In nucleotides, the CDR3 is TGTGCCAGCAGTCCGCCCACCGGGACAAACAATGAGCAGTTCTTC.

This clone was recorded a few times. This rearrangement joins TRBV11-2 to TRBJ2-7; D might be TRBD1 (5 bases). Trimming removed 5 bases from V and 1 base from J, with 15 bases in between. The CDR3 totals 15 residues. Germline lookup yields CDR1 SGHAT and CDR2 FQNNGV. Here the CDR3 reads CASSRDRAQSYEQYF. The CDR3 DNA reads as TGTGCCAGCAGCCGCGACAGAGCACAATCCTACGAGCAGTACTTC. Together with reference TRBV11-2 and TRBJ2-7, the CDR3 gives the full variable domain: EAGVAQSPRYKIIEKRQSVAFWCNPISGHATLYWYQQILGQGPKLLIQFQNNGVVDDSQLPKDRFSAERLKGVDSTLKIQPAKLEDSAVYLCASSRDRAQSYEQYFGPGTRLTVT.

This clone was seen a single time. J is TRBJ1-3 and V is TRBV18; no clear D. Trimming cost V 6 bases and J 4 bases, with 13 bases left between them. Per the germline V gene, CDR1 is KGHSH and CDR2 is LQKENI. The length of the CDR3 is 14 residues. The CDR3 nucleotides read TGTGCCAGCTCCTCCGACTCTAGGGGAAACACCATATATTTT. Its translation: CASSSDSRGNTIYF.

As to this clone: Since a much larger clone is just one base distant, this may be a read error. The CDR3, as DNA: TGCGTCAGCAGCCAAGAAGGGAGGGGACGAGAAAAACTGTTTTTT. This encodes CVSSQEGRGREKLFF. The V call is TRBV4-1, the J call TRBJ1-4, with a weak D call TRBD1 (5 bases). The CDR3 loop spans 15 amino acids. In germline, CDR1 is MGHRA, CDR2 YSYEKL.

The V and J genes are TRBV28 and TRBJ2-3; the match to TRBD1 covers 7 bases. From germline, CDR1 is MDHEN and CDR2 SYDVKM. The CDR3 is 18 residues long. Losses at the gene ends were 3 bases for V and 5 bases for J; bases not matched to a gene: 17. CDR3 sequence reads: CASSFPEYYRGAGDTQYF. As DNA, the CDR3 is TGTGCCAGCAGTTTCCCAGAATATTACAGGGGTGCGGGAGATACGCAGTATTTT.

The chain has TRBV6-1 and TRBJ2-1, with D tentatively TRBD2 (7 bases). Deletions cut 4 bases from V and 5 bases from J, with 18 bases between. Germline V gene sequence: CDR1 MNHNS, CDR2 SASEGT. The CDR3 runs 16 residues. CDR3: CASSAQGGGANNEQFF. DNA of the CDR3: TGTGCCAGCAGTGCTCAGGGAGGGGGGGCTAACAATGAGCAGTTCTTC.

The V gene is TRBV5-1, the J gene TRBJ2-2, with 12 bases identical to TRBD1. Germline-derived CDR1 and CDR2 are SGHRS and YFSETQ. The CDR3 has 18 residues. Losses at the gene ends were 4 bases for V and 3 bases for J; bases not matched to a gene: 10. The CDR3 DNA reads as TGCGCCAGCAGCCGTACCGGGACAGGGGGCCAGGACACCGGGGAGCTGTTTTTT. It encodes CASSRTGTGGQDTGELFF.

This clone has only a few counts. The chain employs TRBV19 and TRBJ2-1; 15 bases match TRBD2. The CDR3 contains 16 residues. With 5 bases clipped from V and 9 bases from J, the junction kept 8 bases outside the gene matches. CDR1 is LNHDA and CDR2 is SQIVND in the germline V gene (reference sequence). The chain's CDR3 is CASSRGLAGGPSEQFF. The CDR3 DNA reads TGTGCCAGTAGTCGCGGACTAGCGGGGGGGCCGAGTGAGCAGTTCTTC.